A single sample gave rise to the 11 T cell receptor beta chains below, sequenced in a study of blood T cell repertoires in COVID-19. Data came from immunoSEQ multiplex PCR; TCRdb stores just in-frame clones and leaves some out. This sample yields approximately 60,000 clones, of which roughly four fifths are seen a single time; 15% belongs to the top ten. The sequenced sample consisted of peripheral blood. These receptors were collected from a man older than 75 with acute or convalescent COVID-19.

The chain uses TRBV13 and TRBJ2-2; 8 bases align to TRBD2. The CDR3 is 15 amino acids. Per germline, CDR1 PRHDT and CDR2 FYEKMQ (reference sequence). The ends lost 6 bases at V and 0 bases at J; junction bases unmatched: 3. CDR3 in amino acids: CASRRGGPNTGELFF. The CDR3 region has the DNA TGTGCCAGCAGACGCGGGGGGCCGAACACCGGGGAGCTGTTTTTT.

This chain joins TRBV7-9 and TRBJ2-1, with D perhaps matching TRBD2 (6 bases). V was clipped by 5 bases and J by 4 bases, with 15 bases between them. The V gene's germline CDR1 is SEHNR and CDR2 FQNEAQ (reference sequence). The CDR3 has 15 amino acids. The CDR3 region is CASSQPGVPYNEQFF. The CDR3 DNA is TGTGCCAGCAGCCAACCGGGGGTACCTTACAATGAGCAGTTCTTC.

J is TRBJ1-1 and V is TRBV11-2; D is unclear. The germline V and J ends were trimmed by 2 bases and 0 bases, with 4 bases remaining between them. Germline-derived CDR1 and CDR2 are SGHAT and FQNNGV. The length of the CDR3 is 13 residues. CDR3 amino acids: CASSLRVNTEAFF. The CDR3 DNA sequence: TGTGCCAGCAGCTTACGGGTGAACACTGAAGCTTTCTTT. Variable domain in full (rest from reference TRBV11-2 and TRBJ1-1): EAGVAQSPRYKIIEKRQSVAFWCNPISGHATLYWYQQILGQGPKLLIQFQNNGVVDDSQLPKDRFSAERLKGVDSTLKIQPAKLEDSAVYLCASSLRVNTEAFFGQGTRLTVV.

This clone was observed a single time. This chain connects TRBV27 to TRBJ2-3; D uncertain. CDR3 length: 15 residues. In germline, CDR1 is MNHEY, CDR2 SMNVEV (reference sequence). V was trimmed by 5 bases and J by 1 base, leaving 13 bases between them. The CDR3 nucleotides are TGTGCCAGCAGTCCCACCTCGCCGGGCACAGATACGCAGTATTTT. Amino acid sequence: CASSPTSPGTDTQYF.

This rearrangement joins TRBV29-1 to TRBJ2-2, with D possibly being TRBD1 (6 bases). CDR1 is SQVTM and CDR2 is ANQGSEA in the germline V gene. There are 14 residues in the CDR3. Deletions cut 7 bases from V and 3 bases from J, with 15 bases between. DNA of the CDR3: TGCAGCGGATACAGGGCGCTCGACACCGGGGAGCTGTTTTTT. Translating gives CSGYRALDTGELFF.

The chain recombines TRBV11-2 with TRBJ1-1, with D uncertain. The germline V and J ends were trimmed by 4 bases and 8 bases, with 17 bases remaining between them. The germline V gene has CDR1 SGHAT and CDR2 FQNNGV. The CDR3 loop spans 14 amino acids. The CDR3 loop is CASSYGGVGAEAFF. The CDR3 nucleotides read TGTGCCAGCAGCTACGGAGGTGTGGGAGCCGAAGCTTTCTTT.

The chain joins TRBV11-3 to TRBJ2-2, with D unclear. Trimming left V 2 bases short and J 6 bases short, with 4 bases between. The CDR3 runs to 12 residues. Looked up from germline, CDR1 is SGHNT and CDR2 is YENEEA. The CDR3 loop is CASSLIAGELFF. CDR3 in DNA: TGTGCCAGCAGCTTAATCGCCGGGGAGCTGTTTTTT. Filled out from reference TRBV11-3 and TRBJ2-2, the complete variable domain reads EAGVVQSPRYKIIEKKQPVAFWCNPISGHNTLYWYLQNLGQGPELLIRYENEEAVDDSQLPKDRFSAERLKGVDSTLKIQPAELGDSAVYLCASSLIAGELFFGEGSRLTVL.

The chain uses TRBV4-1 and TRBJ2-7; 11 positions agree with TRBD2. Per the germline V gene, CDR1 is MGHRA and CDR2 is YSYEKL. The CDR3 consists of 15 residues. V lost 4 bases and J lost 3; bases outside the gene matches: 5. DNA for the CDR3: TGCGCCAGCAGCCCCGACACTAGCGGGGGCTACGAGCAGTACTTC. This codes for CASSPDTSGGYEQYF.

The rearrangement joins TRBV19 to TRBJ1-1; 7 bases line up with TRBD1. With V trimmed by 5 bases and J by 2 bases, 5 bases remained unmatched. The germline V gene encodes CDR1 LNHDA and CDR2 SQIVND (reference sequence). This CDR3 spans 14 amino acids. The CDR3 reads CASSAGQTNTEAFF. The DNA of the CDR3 is TGTGCCAGTAGTGCGGGACAGACTAACACTGAAGCTTTCTTT.

The V gene is TRBV14, the J gene TRBJ1-1; TRBD1 might be the D (5 bases). Trimming removed 4 bases from V and 3 bases from J, with 9 bases in between. Germline CDR1 is SGHDN and CDR2 is FVKESK. CDR3 length: 13 residues. The CDR3 region has the DNA TGTGCCAGCAGCCGCCCGGGGGACACTGAAGCTTTCTTT. This encodes CASSRPGDTEAFF. Combining the CDR3 with reference TRBV14 and TRBJ1-1 gives the whole variable domain EAGVTQFPSHSVIEKGQTVTLRCDPISGHDNLYWYRRVMGKEIKFLLHFVKESKQDESGMPNNRFLAERTGGTYSTLKVQPAELEDSGVYFCASSRPGDTEAFFGQGTRLTVV.

This sequence joins TRBV10-1 and TRBJ1-2; 7 bases align to TRBD1. The V gene's germline CDR1 is WNHNN and CDR2 SYGVQD (reference sequence). V lost 0 bases, J lost 4 bases, and 5 bases stayed unmatched. The length of the CDR3 is 15 residues. CDR3 in DNA: TGCGCCAGCAGTGAGTCCGGGACAGCTTTCTATGGCTACACCTTC. Its protein is CASSESGTAFYGYTF.